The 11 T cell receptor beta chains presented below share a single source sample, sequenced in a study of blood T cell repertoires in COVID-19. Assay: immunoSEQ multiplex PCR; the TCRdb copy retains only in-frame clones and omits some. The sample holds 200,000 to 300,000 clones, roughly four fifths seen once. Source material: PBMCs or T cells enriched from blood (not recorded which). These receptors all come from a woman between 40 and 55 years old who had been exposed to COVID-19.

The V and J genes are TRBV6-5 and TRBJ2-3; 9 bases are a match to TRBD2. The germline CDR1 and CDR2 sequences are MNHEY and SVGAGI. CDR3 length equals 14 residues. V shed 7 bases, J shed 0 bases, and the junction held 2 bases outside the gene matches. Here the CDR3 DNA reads TGTGCCAGCATGCGGGGGGGTAGCACAGATACGCAGTATTTT. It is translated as CASMRGGSTDTQYF.

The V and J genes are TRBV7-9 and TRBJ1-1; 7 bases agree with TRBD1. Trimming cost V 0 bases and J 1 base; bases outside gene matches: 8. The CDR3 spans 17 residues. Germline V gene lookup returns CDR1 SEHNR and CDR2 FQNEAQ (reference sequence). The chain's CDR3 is CASSLAPRQGGNTEAFF. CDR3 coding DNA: TGTGCCAGCAGCTTAGCGCCTCGACAGGGAGGGAACACTGAAGCTTTCTTT.

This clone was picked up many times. The CDR3 coding sequence is TGTGCCAGCAGCTTAAACACGGAGGGAAATGAGCAGTTCTTC. It is translated as CASSLNTEGNEQFF. V and J are TRBV7-3 and TRBJ2-1, with D possibly matching TRBD2 (6 bases). Trimming pared 1 base from V and 7 bases from J, leaving 11 bases between. CDR3 size: 14 residues. Germline CDR1 is SGHTA and CDR2 is FQGTGA.

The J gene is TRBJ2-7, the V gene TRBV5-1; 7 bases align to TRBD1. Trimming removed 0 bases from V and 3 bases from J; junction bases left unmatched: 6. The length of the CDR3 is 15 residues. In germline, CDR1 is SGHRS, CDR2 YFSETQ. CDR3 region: CASSLDRGLNYEQYF. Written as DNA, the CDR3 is TGCGCCAGCAGCTTGGACAGGGGATTAAACTACGAGCAGTACTTC.

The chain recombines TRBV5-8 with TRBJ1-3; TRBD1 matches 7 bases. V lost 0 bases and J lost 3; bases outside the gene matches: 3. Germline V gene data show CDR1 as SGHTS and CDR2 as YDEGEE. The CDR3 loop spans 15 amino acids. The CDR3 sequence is CASSLEGANGNTIYF. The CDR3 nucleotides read TGTGCCAGCAGCTTGGAGGGGGCTAATGGAAACACCATATATTTT.

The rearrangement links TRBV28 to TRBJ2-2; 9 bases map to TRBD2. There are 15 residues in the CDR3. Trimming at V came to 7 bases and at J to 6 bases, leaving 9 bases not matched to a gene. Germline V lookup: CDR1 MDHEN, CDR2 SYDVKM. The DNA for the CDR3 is TGTGCCAGCATGAGGCGGGGGGGCGTCCCCGGGGAGCTGTTTTTT. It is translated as CASMRRGGVPGELFF. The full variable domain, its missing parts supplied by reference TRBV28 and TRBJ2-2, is DVKVTQSSRYLVKRTGEKVFLECVQDMDHENMFWYRQDPGLGLRLIYFSYDVKMKEKGDIPEGYSVSREKKERFSLILESASTNQTSMYLCASMRRGGVPGELFFGEGSRLTVL.

CDR3 region: CASGGGPTDTQYF. The CDR3 DNA is TGTGCCAGTGGGGGGGGGCCCACAGATACGCAGTATTTT. The gene calls are TRBV11-3 and TRBJ2-3, with D perhaps TRBD2 (7 bases). The CDR3 sequence is 13 residues long. V lost 9 bases and J lost 2, with 12 bases in between. CDR1 is SGHNT and CDR2 is YENEEA in the germline V gene.

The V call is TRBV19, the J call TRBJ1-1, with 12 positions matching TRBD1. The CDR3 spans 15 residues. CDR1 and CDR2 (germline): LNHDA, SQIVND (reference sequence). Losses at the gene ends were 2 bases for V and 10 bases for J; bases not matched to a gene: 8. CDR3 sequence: CASSITPGQGASAFF. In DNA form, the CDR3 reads TGTGCCAGTAGTATAACCCCGGGACAGGGGGCGTCAGCTTTCTTT.

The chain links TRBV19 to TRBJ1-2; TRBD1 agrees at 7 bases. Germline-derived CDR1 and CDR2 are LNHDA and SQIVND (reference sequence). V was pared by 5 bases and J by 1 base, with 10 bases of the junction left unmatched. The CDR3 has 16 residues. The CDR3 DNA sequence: TGTGCCAGTAGTCTAGGAGGACAGGCTGTTAACTATGGCTACACCTTC. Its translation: CASSLGGQAVNYGYTF.

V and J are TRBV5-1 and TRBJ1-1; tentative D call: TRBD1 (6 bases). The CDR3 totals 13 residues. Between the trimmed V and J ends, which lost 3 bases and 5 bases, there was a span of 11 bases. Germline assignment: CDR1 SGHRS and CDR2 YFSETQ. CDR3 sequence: CASSWLDRTEAFF. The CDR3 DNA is TGCGCCAGCAGCTGGTTGGACAGAACTGAAGCTTTCTTT.

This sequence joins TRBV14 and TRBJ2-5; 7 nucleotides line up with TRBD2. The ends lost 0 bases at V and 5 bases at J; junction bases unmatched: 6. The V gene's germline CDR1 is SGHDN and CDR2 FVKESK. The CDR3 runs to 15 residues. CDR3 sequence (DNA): TGTGCCAGCAGCCAAGATCTGGGAGGGGTGGAGACCCAGTACTTC. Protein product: CASSQDLGGVETQYF.